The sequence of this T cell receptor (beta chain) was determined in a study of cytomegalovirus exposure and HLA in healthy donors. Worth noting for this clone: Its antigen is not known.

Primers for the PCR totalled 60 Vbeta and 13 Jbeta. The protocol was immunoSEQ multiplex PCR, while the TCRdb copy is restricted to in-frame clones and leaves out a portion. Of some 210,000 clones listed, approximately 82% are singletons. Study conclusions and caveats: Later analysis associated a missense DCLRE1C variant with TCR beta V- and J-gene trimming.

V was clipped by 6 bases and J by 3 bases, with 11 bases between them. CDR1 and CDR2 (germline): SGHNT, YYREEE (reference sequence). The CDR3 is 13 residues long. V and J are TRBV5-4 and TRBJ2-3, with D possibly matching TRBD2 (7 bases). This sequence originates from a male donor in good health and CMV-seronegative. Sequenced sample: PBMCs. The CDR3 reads CASTRGGTDTQYF. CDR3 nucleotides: TGTGCCAGCACTAGGGGGGGGACAGATACGCAGTATTTT.